The clone carrying this T cell receptor (beta chain) appeared many times. PCR was performed a second time for roughly 7 to 12 cycles using a sample-barcoded 5' primer and a J-beta primer mix. Each cDNA molecule, via a template-switch adaptor with 12 random nucleotides, was tagged. One entry per CDR3 protein, called by TCRdb with MiXCR from the 5' RACE reads. The data contain 800,000 to 950,000 distinct CDR3 sequences, under 35% of them singletons. No fewer than 5.5 micrograms of total RNA were isolated from every sample. This specimen comes from a study of blood T cells in healthy people across ages. CDR3 size: 12 residues. Trimming left V 1 base short and J 3 bases short, with 7 bases between. Germline CDR1 DFQATT, CDR2 SNEGSKA (reference sequence). This same sample was also part of a study on T cells of mothers and their children. From that second work: Healthy Caucasian mothers, a few in number, and their six children were the donors. Researchers found no T cell clones that were persistent and microchimeric.

The receptor was derived from a woman aged 40 to 55 in good health. The chain recombines TRBV20-1 with TRBJ2-7; a weak D match, TRBD1 (5 bases). Sequenced sample: blood. DNA of the CDR3: TGCAGTGCTAGAGCCGACAGCTACGAGCAGTACTTC. It yields the protein CSARADSYEQYF.